This TCR beta chain derives from a study of blood T cell repertoires in COVID-19. Trimming shortened V by 5 bases and J by 2 bases, and 18 bases separated the two germline ends. The CDR3 has 16 amino acids. CDR1 is SEHNR and CDR2 is FQNEAQ in the germline V gene (reference sequence). Cohort assignment relied on participant-reported clinical history. Some clones are missing from TCRdb's copy, which holds only in-frame ones; the method was immunoSEQ multiplex PCR. The sample includes 200,000 or so clones, 88% of them seen just once. The chain links TRBV7-9 to TRBJ1-1; TRBD1 is a possible D gene (5 bases). The clonotype comes from a woman aged 25-40 years who had recovered from COVID-19. The sequencing sample was made of PBMCs or T cells enriched from blood (not recorded which). The CDR3: CASSRGEHQGNTEAFF. CDR3 sequence (DNA): TGTGCCAGCAGCCGCGGTGAGCATCAGGGAAACACTGAAGCTTTCTTT.